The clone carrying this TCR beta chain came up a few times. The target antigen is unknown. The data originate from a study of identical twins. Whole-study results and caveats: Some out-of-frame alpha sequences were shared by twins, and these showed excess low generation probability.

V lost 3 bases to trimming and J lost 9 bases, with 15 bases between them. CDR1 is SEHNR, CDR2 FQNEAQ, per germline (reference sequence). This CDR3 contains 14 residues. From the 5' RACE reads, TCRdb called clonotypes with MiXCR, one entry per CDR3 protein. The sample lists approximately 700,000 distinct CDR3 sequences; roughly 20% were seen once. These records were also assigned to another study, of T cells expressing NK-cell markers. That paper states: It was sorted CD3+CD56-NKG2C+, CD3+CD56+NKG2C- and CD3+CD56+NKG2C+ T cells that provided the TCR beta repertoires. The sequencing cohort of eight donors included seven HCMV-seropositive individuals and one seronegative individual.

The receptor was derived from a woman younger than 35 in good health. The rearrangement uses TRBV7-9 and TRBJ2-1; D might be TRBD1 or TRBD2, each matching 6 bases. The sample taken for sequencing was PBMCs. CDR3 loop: CASSFGGLGGEQFF. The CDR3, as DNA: TGTGCCAGCAGCTTTGGGGGCTTGGGAGGTGAGCAGTTCTTC. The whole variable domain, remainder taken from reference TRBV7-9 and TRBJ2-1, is DTGVSQNPRHKITKRGQNVTFRCDPISEHNRLYWYRQTLGQGPEFLTYFQNEAQLEKSRLLSDRFSAERPKGSFSTLEIQRTEQGDSAMYLCASSFGGLGGEQFFGPGTRLTVL.